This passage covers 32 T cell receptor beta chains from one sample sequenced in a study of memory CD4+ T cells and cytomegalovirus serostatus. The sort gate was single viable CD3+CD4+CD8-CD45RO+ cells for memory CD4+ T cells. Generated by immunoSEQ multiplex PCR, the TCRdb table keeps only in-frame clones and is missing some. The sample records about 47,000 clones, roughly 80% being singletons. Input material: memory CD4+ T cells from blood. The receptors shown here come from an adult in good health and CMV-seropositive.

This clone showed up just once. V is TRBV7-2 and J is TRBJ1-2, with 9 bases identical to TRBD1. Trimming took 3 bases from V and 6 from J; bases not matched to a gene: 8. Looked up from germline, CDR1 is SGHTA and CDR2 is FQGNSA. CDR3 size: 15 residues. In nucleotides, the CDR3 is TGTGCCAGCAGCTTTGAAGACAGGGGGTCCGATGGCTACACCTTC. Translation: CASSFEDRGSDGYTF.

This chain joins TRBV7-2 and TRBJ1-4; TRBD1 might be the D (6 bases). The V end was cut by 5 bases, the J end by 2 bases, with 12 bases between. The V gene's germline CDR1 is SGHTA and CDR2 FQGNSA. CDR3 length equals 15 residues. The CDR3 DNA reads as TGTGCCAGCAGCCGCGGGGGCAAGACTAATGAAAAACTGTTTTTT. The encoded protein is CASSRGGKTNEKLFF.

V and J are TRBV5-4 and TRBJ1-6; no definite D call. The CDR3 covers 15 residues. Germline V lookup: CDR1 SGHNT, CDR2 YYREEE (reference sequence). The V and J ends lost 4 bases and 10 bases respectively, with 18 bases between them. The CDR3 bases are TGTGCCAGCAGCCAAGATGAGGGAACAAGGTCACCCCTCCACTTT. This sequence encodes CASSQDEGTRSPLHF. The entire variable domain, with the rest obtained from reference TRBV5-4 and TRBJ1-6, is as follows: ETGVTQSPTHLIKTRGQQVTLRCSSQSGHNTVSWYQQALGQGPQFIFQYYREEENGRGNFPPRFSGLQFPNYSSELNVNALELDDSALYLCASSQDEGTRSPLHFGNGTRLTVT.

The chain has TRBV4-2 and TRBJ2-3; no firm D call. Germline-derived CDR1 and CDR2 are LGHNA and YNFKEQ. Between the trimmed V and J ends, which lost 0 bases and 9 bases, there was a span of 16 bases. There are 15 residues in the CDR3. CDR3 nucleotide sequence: TGTGCCAGCAGCCAAGATGCCACTGGTGATCCGACGCAGTATTTT. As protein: CASSQDATGDPTQYF.

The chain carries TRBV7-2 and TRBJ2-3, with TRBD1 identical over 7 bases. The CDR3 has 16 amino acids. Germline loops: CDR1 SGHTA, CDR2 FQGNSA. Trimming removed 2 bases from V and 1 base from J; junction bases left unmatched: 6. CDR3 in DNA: TGTGCCAGCAGCTTAAGAAGGGGGCTACGCACAGATACGCAGTATTTT. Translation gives CASSLRRGLRTDTQYF.

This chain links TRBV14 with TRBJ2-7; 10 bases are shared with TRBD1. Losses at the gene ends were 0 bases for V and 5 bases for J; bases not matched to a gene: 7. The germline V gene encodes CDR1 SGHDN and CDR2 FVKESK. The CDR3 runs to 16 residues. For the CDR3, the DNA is TGTGCCAGCAGCCAAGATGCCGGACAGGGGGTCGACGAGCAGTACTTC. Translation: CASSQDAGQGVDEQYF.

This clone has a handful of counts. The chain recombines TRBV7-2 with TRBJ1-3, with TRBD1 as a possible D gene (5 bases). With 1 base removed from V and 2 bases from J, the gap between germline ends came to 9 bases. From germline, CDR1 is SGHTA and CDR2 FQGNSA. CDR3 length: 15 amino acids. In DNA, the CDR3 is TGTGCCAGCAGCTTAGAAGGGGCTACTGGAAACACCATATATTTT. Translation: CASSLEGATGNTIYF.

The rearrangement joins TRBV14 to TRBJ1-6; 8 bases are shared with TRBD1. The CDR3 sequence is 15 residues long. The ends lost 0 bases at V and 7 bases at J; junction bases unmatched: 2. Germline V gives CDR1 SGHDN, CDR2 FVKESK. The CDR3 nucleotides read TGTGCCAGCAGCCAAGACACAGGGGGAAATTCACCCCTCCACTTT. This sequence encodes CASSQDTGGNSPLHF.

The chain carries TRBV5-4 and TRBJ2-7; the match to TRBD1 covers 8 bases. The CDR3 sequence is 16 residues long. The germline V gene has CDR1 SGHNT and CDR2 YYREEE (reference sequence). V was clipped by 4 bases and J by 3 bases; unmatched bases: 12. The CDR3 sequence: CASSPDSGQEIYEQYF. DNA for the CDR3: TGTGCCAGCAGCCCTGATTCGGGACAGGAGATCTACGAGCAGTACTTC.

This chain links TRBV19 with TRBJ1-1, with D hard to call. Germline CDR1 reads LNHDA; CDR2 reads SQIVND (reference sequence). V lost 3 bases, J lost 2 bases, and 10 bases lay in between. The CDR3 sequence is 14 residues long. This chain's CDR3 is CASSIPEGNTEAFF. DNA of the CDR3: TGTGCCAGTAGTATTCCAGAGGGTAACACTGAAGCTTTCTTT.

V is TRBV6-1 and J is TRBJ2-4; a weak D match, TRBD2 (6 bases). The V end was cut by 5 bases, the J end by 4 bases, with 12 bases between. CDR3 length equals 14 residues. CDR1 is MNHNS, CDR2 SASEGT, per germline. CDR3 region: CASSLGGSKNIQYF. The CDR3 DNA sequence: TGTGCCAGCAGTCTGGGAGGTTCAAAAAACATTCAGTACTTC.

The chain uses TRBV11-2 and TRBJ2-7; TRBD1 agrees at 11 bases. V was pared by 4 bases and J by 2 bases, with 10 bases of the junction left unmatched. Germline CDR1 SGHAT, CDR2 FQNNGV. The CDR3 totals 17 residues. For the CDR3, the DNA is TGTGCCAGCAGCTATGGACAGGGGGCGAGCTTTACCTACGAGCAGTACTTC. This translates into CASSYGQGASFTYEQYF. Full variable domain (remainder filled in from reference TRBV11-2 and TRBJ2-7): EAGVAQSPRYKIIEKRQSVAFWCNPISGHATLYWYQQILGQGPKLLIQFQNNGVVDDSQLPKDRFSAERLKGVDSTLKIQPAKLEDSAVYLCASSYGQGASFTYEQYFGPGTRLTVT.

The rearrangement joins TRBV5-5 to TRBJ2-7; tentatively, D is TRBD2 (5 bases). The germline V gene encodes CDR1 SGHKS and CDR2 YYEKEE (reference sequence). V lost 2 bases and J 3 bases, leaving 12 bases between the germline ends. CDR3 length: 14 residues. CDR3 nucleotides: TGTGCCAGCAGCTTAGCCGGGATGGACTACGAGCAGTACTTC. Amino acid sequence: CASSLAGMDYEQYF.

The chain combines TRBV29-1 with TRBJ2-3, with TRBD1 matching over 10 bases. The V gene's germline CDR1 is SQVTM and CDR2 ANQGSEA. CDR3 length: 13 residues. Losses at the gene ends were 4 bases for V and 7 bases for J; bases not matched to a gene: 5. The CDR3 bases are TGCAGCGTTGCGGGACAGGGGACAAATACGCAGTATTTT. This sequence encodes CSVAGQGTNTQYF.

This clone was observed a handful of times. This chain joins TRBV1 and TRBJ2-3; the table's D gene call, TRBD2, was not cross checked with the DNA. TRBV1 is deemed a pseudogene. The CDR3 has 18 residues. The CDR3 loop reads CTSSPDPSGGPSTDTQYF. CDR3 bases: TGCACCAGCAGCCCGGATCCTAGCGGGGGGCCCTCCACAGATACGCAGTATTTT.

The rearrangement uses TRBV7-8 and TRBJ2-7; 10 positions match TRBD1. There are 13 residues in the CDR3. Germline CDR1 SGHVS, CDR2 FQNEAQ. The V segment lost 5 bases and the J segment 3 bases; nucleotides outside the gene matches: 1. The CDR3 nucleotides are TGTGCCAGCAGCCGGGACAGGGGCTACGAGCAGTACTTC. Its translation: CASSRDRGYEQYF.

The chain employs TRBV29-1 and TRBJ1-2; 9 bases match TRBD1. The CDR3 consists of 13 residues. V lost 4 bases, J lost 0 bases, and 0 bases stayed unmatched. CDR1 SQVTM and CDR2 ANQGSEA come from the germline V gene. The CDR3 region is CSVGTGANYGYTF. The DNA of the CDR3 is TGCAGCGTTGGGACAGGGGCTAACTATGGCTACACCTTC.

CDR3 sequence (DNA): TGTGCCAGTGGCGTAGCGGGGGGGAGGGATACGCAGTATTTT. This gives the protein CASGVAGGRDTQYF. The V gene is TRBV19, the J gene TRBJ2-3, with 11 bases aligning to TRBD2. The CDR3 extends over 14 amino acids. CDR1 and CDR2 (germline): LNHDA, SQIVND (reference sequence). The junction had 7 bases not matched to a gene; V was cut back by 8 bases and J by 6 bases.

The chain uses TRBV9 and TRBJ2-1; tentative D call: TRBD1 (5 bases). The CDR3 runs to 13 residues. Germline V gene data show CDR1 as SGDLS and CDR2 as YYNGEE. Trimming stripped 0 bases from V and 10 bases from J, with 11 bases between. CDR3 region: CASSVAGAVEQFF. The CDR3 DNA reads TGTGCCAGCAGCGTAGCTGGGGCTGTAGAGCAGTTCTTC. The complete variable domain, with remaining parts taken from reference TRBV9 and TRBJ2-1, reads DSGVTQTPKHLITATGQRVTLRCSPRSGDLSVYWYQQSLDQGLQFLIQYYNGEERAKGNILERFSAQQFPDLHSELNLSSLELGDSALYFCASSVAGAVEQFFGPGTRLTVL.

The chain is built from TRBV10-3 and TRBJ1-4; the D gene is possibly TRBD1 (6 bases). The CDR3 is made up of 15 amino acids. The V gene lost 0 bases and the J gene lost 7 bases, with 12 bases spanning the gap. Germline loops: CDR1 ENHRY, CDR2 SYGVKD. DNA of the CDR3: TGTGCCATCAGTGAGTCGGGGGGCGAGGGTGAAAAACTGTTTTTT. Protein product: CAISESGGEGEKLFF.

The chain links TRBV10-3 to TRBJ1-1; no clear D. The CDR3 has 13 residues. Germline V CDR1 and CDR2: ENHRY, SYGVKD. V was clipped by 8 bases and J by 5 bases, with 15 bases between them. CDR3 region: CAISPPGETEAFF. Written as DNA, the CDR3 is TGTGCCATCTCACCGCCGGGAGAGACTGAAGCTTTCTTT.

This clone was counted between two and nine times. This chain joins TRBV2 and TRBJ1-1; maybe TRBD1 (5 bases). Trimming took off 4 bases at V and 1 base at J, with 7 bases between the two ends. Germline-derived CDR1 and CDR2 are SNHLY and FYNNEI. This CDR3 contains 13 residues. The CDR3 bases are TGTGCCAGCAGTGGACAGCCGAACACTGAAGCTTTCTTT. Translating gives CASSGQPNTEAFF.

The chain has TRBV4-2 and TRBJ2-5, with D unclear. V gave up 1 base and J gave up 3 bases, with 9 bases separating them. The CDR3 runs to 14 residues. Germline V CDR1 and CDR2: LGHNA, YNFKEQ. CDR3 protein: CASSQGASKETQYF. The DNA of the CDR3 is TGTGCCAGCAGCCAAGGCGCCAGCAAAGAGACCCAGTACTTC.

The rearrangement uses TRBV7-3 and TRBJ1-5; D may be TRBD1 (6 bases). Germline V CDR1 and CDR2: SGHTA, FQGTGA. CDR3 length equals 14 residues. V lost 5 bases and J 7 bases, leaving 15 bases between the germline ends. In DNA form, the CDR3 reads TGTGCCAGCAGCCAAGGGGGAGGGGGACAGCCCCAGCATTTT. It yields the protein CASSQGGGGQPQHF.

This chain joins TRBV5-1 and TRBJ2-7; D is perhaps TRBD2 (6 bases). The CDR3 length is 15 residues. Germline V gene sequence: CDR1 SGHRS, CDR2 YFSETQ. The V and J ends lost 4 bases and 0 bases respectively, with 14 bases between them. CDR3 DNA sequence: TGCGCCAGCAGCCCAGGGACTTTTAGCTCCTACGAGCAGTACTTC. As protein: CASSPGTFSSYEQYF.

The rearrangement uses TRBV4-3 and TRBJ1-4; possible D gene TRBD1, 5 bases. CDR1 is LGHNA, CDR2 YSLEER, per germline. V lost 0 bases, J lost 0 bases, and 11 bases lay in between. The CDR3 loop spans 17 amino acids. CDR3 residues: CASSQEMGDPTNEKLFF. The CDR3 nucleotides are TGCGCCAGCAGCCAAGAAATGGGGGACCCAACTAATGAAAAACTGTTTTTT.

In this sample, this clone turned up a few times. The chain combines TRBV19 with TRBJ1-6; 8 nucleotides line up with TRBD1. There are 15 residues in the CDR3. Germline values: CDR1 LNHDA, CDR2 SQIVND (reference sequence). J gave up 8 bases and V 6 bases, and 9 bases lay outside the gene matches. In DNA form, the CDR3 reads TGTGCCAGTAGGGACGCAGGGGGCAGTCATTCACCCCTCCACTTT. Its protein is CASRDAGGSHSPLHF.

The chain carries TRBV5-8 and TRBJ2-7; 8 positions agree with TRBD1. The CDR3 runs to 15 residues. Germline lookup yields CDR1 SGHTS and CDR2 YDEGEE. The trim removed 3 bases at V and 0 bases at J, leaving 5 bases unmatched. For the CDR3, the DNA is TGTGCCAGCAGCTATTGGACAGGGTCCTCCTACGAGCAGTACTTC. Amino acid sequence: CASSYWTGSSYEQYF.

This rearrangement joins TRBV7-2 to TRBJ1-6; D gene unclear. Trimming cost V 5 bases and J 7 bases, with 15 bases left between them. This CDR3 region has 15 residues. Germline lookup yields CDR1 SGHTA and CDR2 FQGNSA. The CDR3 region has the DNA TGTGCCAGCAGCACCTGGACGGGTGTCAATTCACCCCTCCACTTT. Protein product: CASSTWTGVNSPLHF.

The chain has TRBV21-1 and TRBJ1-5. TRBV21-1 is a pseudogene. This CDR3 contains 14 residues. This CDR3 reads CATPIGPVPQPQHF. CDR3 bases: TGTGCCACCCCAATCGGACCGGTCCCTCAGCCCCAGCATTTT.

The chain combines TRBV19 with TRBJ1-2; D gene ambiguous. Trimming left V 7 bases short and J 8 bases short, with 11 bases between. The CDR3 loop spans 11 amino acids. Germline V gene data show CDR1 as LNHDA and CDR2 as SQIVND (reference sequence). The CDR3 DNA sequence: TGTGCCAGTATGGCCGTTCGCGGCTACACCTTC. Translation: CASMAVRGYTF. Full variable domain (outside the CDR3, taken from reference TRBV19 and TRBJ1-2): DGGITQSPKYLFRKEGQNVTLSCEQNLNHDAMYWYRQDPGQGLRLIYYSQIVNDFQKGDIAEGYSVSREKKESFPLTVTSAQKNPTAFYLCASMAVRGYTFGSGTRLTVV.

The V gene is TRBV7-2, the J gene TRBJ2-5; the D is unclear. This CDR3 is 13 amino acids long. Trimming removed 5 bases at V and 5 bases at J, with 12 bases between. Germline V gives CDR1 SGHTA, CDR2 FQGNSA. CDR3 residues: CASSISDGETQYF. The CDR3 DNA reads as TGTGCCAGCAGCATATCAGACGGGGAGACCCAGTACTTC.